The clone carrying this TCR beta chain has more than one count but fewer than ten. Its specificity is not known. V was clipped by 6 bases and J by 6 bases; unmatched bases: 2. Germline V lookup: CDR1 SNHLY, CDR2 FYNNEI. This CDR3 has 12 residues. Every isolated RNA sample was fully reverse transcribed, so sequencing captured expressed TCRB transcripts. TCRdb's copy holds only in-frame clones and misses some; the assay was immunoSEQ multiplex PCR. The sample includes about 740,000 clones, around an eighth of them seen just once. This entry belongs to a study of beta chain features in type 1 diabetes. Overall study context: Summed over all samples, the examined sorted cells came to 90 million to 120 million.

Study-level results: Patients with Type 1 diabetes showed moderately but significantly shorter TCRB CDR3s in all four CD4+ subsets.

The sequenced sample consisted of naive CD4+ T cells from blood. The clonotype was recovered from a man aged 18 to 29 with type 1 diabetes. The chain couples TRBV2 to TRBJ1-2, with 9 bases that match TRBD1. The CDR3 reads CASSTGGDGYTF. For the CDR3, the DNA is TGTGCCAGCAGCACAGGGGGCGATGGCTACACCTTC. The full variable domain, in which reference TRBV2 and TRBJ1-2 provide the parts outside the CDR3, is EPEVTQTPSHQVTQMGQEVILRCVPISNHLYFYWYRQILGQKVEFLVSFYNNEISEKSEIFDDQFSVERPDGSNFTLKIRSTKLEDSAMYFCASSTGGDGYTFGSGTRLTVV.